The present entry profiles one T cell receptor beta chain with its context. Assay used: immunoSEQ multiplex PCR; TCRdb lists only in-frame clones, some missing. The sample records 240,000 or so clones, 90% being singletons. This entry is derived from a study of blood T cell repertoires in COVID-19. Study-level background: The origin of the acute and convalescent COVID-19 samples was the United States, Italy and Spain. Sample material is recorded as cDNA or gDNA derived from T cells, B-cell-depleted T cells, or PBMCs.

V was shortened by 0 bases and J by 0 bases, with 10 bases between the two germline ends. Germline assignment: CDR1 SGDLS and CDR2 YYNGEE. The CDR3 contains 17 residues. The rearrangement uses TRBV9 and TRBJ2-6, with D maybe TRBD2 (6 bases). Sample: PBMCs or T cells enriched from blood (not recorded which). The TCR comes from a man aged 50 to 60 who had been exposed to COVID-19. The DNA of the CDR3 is TGTGCCAGCAGCGTAGCTGGAGGGATCTCTGGGGCCAACGTCCTGACTTTC. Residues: CASSVAGGISGANVLTF.